The source of this T cell receptor (beta chain) is a study of blood T cells in healthy people across ages (dated by TCRdb to the mid-2010s). Broadly, across the study: In model experiments, roughly one uniquely barcoded TCR beta cDNA molecule per two T cells was captured by template switching. To track age-related changes in TCR beta repertoire diversity, the study relied on deep sequencing normalized with unique cDNA molecular identifiers. Four age groups were formed from the donors: young (average about 17 years), middle-aged (approximately 40), aged (about 62) and long-lived (approximately 78). To avoid experimental bias, donors of different ages were spread randomly across the sequencing lanes. The study analyzed two additional independent replicas of 1 million unique cDNA reads from the same blood draw for two donors, one aged 18 to 29 and one aged 80 or older.

CDR1 and CDR2 are drawn from the germline V gene (reference sequence): SGHKS, YYEKEE. The CDR3 holds 18 amino acids from the cysteine to the phenylalanine. Here the CDR3 DNA is all that survives: 54 bases in frame from base 1. The donors were roughly 38 Caucasian individuals from Russia, aged roughly 6 to 100 years, who were systemically healthy. Approximately 10 milliliters of peripheral blood were collected from each donor into EDTA-treated Vacutainer tubes. PBMCs were isolated by Ficoll-Paque density-gradient centrifugation, with at least 6 million obtained per sample. Total RNA, at least 6 micrograms per sample, was extracted from PBMCs with Trizol reagent. Naive CD45RAhigh/CD27high T cell percentages were measured by flow cytometry on a PBMC aliquot from every donor. The paper's findings and limits, for the study overall: Because donor CMV infection status was unknown, age-related changes in expanded clonotypes were potentially confounded. There was a strong correlation between observed TCR beta diversity and the percentage of naive T cells measured by flow cytometry. Conclusive comparison of naive and antigen-experienced compartments was prevented by the profiling of bulk unsorted PBMCs. As age increased, observed TCR beta diversity per million T cells dropped in a roughly linear way, and a significant reduction was already evident by age approximately 40. Estimates of total diversity based on one million sequenced T cells were regarded as lower bounds and as underestimates. Compared with the aged group, the long-lived group had more naive CD4+ T cells, fewer expanded clones and increased TCR diversity, a pattern suggesting age selection.

Library creation used 5' RACE. The listed sequencing device is Illumina HiSeq 2500. A second PCR of about 7 to 12 cycles was run with a J-beta primer mix and a sample-barcoded 5' primer. A unique molecular identifier was introduced onto each TCR beta cDNA molecule by a template-switch 5' adaptor carrying 12 random nucleotides. Each sample yielded at least 3 million CDR3-containing paired-end reads. First-strand cDNA was synthesized from all RNA with the Mint cDNA synthesis kit, primed by a TRBC-specific oligonucleotide. Following uracil-DNA glycosylase treatment, all cDNA underwent a first 18-cycle PCR with the universal primers M1SS and BC2_uni_R. As for the authors' bioinformatics: For normalization, 1 million high-quality reads were randomly selected from each sample, with every read carrying a distinct molecular identifier. Instead of being binned into consensus sequences, reads that shared molecular identifiers were thrown out. CDR3 identification, clonotype clustering and error correction used MiTCR with a Q25 quality threshold and the strictest error-elimination algorithm. A nonparametric unseen species model using Euler transformation provided a lower-bound estimate of total TCR beta diversity. TCRdb passed the public sequencing reads through fastp at Q25 and MiXCR, retaining productive beta sequences. All rows with the same CDR3 protein become a single entry with the most common DNA and genes. These V and J calls rely on TCRdb rather than the paper's analysis. The sample records fewer than 800,000 distinct CDR3 sequences, approximately 50% of which are singletons. The biggest ten clones account for roughly 31% of the sample.

On this clonotype: Its antigen is unknown. One junction end disagrees with the germline gene, perhaps due to a read error.

Sequencing used blood. This receptor was identified in a woman in her sixties or seventies in good health. Recombination linked TRBV5-5 to TRBJ2-3; TRBD1 could be the D gene, as 5 bases match. The CDR3 has the sequence CASGLRFWSRAPTDTQYF. The DNA reads as follows: TGTGCCAGCGGCTTGCGTTTTTGGAGCAGGGCCCCCACAGATACACAGTATTTT.